This T cell receptor (beta chain) was documented in a study of regulatory T cells in long-lasting Graves disease. General study findings and limits: Sharing of public clonotypes was greater in persistent patients (over 2,500) than in new patients (around 880). TRBV28, TRBJ1-2 and TRBJ2-5 were segments that persistent disease favored.

Noted time point: persistent/refractory GD, antithyroid drugs over 5 years with positive TRAb. Scientists built the TCR library using RNA that was extracted from PBMCs. Patients met American Thyroid Association criteria for Graves' disease. As collected, the peripheral blood samples measured nine milliliters each and went into EDTA tubes. For TCR beta, libraries came from iRepertoire HTBI primers and Arm-PCR of CDR3 regions. TCRdb redid the calling of the multiplex PCR reads with MiXCR, one entry per CDR3 protein. The sample has 450,000 or so distinct CDR3 sequences; around 20% are singletons. CDR3 length: 13 residues. The germline V and J ends were trimmed by 2 bases and 8 bases, with 12 bases remaining between them. Germline V gene sequence: CDR1 MNHEY, CDR2 SMNVEV (reference sequence). This clonotype was counted at least ten times. Its antigen is unidentified.

This TCR was sampled from a female donor with Graves disease. This chain connects TRBV27 to TRBJ1-2; TRBD1 is a possible D gene (5 bases). The source was peripheral blood mononuclear cells (PBMCs), collected when the disease was refractory, from a patient treated with antithyroid drugs. CDR3 in amino acids: CASSLVSGRGYTF. The CDR3 bases are TGTGCCAGCAGTTTAGTCTCAGGGCGCGGCTACACCTTC.